These 3 T cell receptor beta chains originate from one sample sequenced in a study of post-analysis software for immune sequencing data. Findings and caveats of the study: Controls had lower frequencies than patients of a few TRBV segments, which included TRBV5-6, TRBV5-1 and TRBV20-1.

These receptors have no known antigen. Unique molecular identifiers tagged the TCR beta cDNA libraries. Each CDR3 protein gets one entry after TCRdb re-called the PCR reads with MiXCR. Altogether hundreds of thousands of distinct CDR3 sequences are present, roughly 36% being singletons, with the ten largest covering 13%. Input material: blood. These receptors all come from a girl aged 10 to 17 with multiple sclerosis.

The chain has TRBV5-1 and TRBJ2-5; TRBD2 matches 7 bases. V trimming: 7 bases; J trimming: 5 bases; junction bases outside the gene matches: 8. Per germline, CDR1 SGHRS and CDR2 YFSETQ. CDR3 length equals 13 residues. CDR3 coding DNA: TGCGCCAGCCGGGGGGATTCCGGGGAGACCCAGTACTTC. Amino acid sequence: CASRGDSGETQYF. The full variable domain, in which reference TRBV5-1 and TRBJ2-5 provide the parts outside the CDR3, is KAGVTQTPRYLIKTRGQQVTLSCSPISGHRSVSWYQQTPGQGLQFLFEYFSETQRNKGNFPGRFSGRQFSNSRSEMNVSTLELGDSALYLCASRGDSGETQYFGPGTRLLVL.

This clonotype appeared a few times. The V gene is TRBV11-2, the J gene TRBJ1-2, with 8 bases that match TRBD1. The CDR3 length is 16 residues. J gave up 8 bases and V 5 bases, and 16 bases lay outside the gene matches. Germline loops: CDR1 SGHAT, CDR2 FQNNGV. CDR3 in amino acids: CASSPRDRQGAGGYTF. DNA for the CDR3: TGTGCCAGCAGCCCTCGGGATCGGCAGGGGGCAGGGGGCTACACCTTC.

This clonotype was found a few times. The V and J genes are TRBV6-2 or TRBV6-3 and TRBJ2-7, with TRBD1 matching over 7 bases. Per the germline V gene, CDR1 is MNHEY and CDR2 is SVGEGT. The CDR3 length is 15 residues. V lost 6 bases and J lost 6; bases outside the gene matches: 14. CDR3 loop: CASRPDRVVGGEQYF. The CDR3 nucleotides read TGTGCCAGCAGACCTGACAGGGTGGTCGGCGGCGAGCAGTACTTC.